The clone carrying this TCR beta chain has a handful of counts. What it binds is unknown. This entry belongs to a study of regulatory T cells in long-lasting Graves disease. Sequencing libraries for TCR beta were prepared with iRepertoire HTBI primers and Arm-PCR of CDR3 regions. TCRdb itself ran the multiplex PCR reads through MiXCR, one entry per CDR3 protein. Of about 540,000 distinct CDR3 sequences detected, roughly 13% appear once; the ten largest clones hold 10%. The study, taken as a whole, reports: Among persistent patients, a larger number of public clonotypes were shared (over 2,500) than among newly diagnosed patients (around 980).

Germline V gene sequence: CDR1 SGHVS, CDR2 FQNEAQ. This CDR3 comprises 17 residues. V dropped 5 bases and J dropped 4; count of bases not matched to a gene: 14. The sample's time point: newly diagnosed GD, antithyroid drugs for less than 3 months. Following extraction of RNA from PBMCs, that RNA was used to make the TCR library. Graves' disease diagnosis used American Thyroid Association guidelines. This sample was shared with a second study, whose subject was T cells in Graves' hyperthyroidism and ophthalmopathy. That paper notes: Stable Graves' hyperthyroidism denoted no ophthalmopathy progression over 18 months.

V usage is TRBV7-8 and J usage is TRBJ2-7; 10 positions agree with TRBD2. The source of this sequence is a man younger than 40 with Graves disease. Sequences were derived from peripheral blood mononuclear cells (PBMCs), sampled at new diagnosis, from a patient treated with antithyroid drugs. The CDR3 is CASSRRTSGTSKYEQYF. The CDR3 DNA sequence: TGTGCCAGCAGCCGACGGACTAGCGGAACTTCTAAGTACGAGCAGTACTTC.